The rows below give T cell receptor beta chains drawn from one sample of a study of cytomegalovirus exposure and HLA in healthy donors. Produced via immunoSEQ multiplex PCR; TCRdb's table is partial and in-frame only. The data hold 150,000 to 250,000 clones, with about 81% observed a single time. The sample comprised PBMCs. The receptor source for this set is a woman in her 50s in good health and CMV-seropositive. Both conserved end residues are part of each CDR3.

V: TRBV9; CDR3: CASSGVGTVSDTQYF
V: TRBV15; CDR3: CATSRDRGLNSPLHF
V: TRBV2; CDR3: CASSDGLAGVKNIQYF
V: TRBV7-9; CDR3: CASSETGTGANVLTF
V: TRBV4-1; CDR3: CASSQETLAGEYEQYF
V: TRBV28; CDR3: CASKQANTEAFF
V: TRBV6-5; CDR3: CASSSSGGQETQYF
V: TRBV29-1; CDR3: CSVVALETQYF
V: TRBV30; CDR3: CAWSRTSGRGTDTQYF
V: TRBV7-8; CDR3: CASSSRGWGGGYTF
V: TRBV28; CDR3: CASSLGQPMNTEAFF
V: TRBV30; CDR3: CAWSAGTGGGQPQHF
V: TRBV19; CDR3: CASRKDRERADTQYF
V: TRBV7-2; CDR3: CASSFLAVTDTQYF
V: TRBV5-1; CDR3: CASSLGRTSGEIQETQYF
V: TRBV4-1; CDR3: CASSQGPSYEQYF
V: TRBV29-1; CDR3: CSVSTGANTEAFF
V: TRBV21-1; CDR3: CASSKAKVRAGANGLTF
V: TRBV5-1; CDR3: CASSYRDRAMNTEAFF
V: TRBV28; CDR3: CASSLLGGGASENEQFF
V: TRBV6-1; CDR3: CASSEARGTGSTDTQYF
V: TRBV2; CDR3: CASRGGQGNYGYTF
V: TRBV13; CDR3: CASSPGTSWRGTDTQYF
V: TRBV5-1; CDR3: CASRVTGQGNDEQYF
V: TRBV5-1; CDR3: CASSTGAGHEQYF
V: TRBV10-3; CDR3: CAISEYGRTPSYEQYF
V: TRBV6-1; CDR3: CASRQLAGGADTQYF
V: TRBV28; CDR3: CASSLRGRGRANEKLFF
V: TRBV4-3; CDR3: CASSQEPTGGTGEQYF
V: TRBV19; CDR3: CASSIGSGGDTQYF
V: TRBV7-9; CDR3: CASSLDSVRQGEGEQYF
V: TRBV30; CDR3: CAWNPDRPGNTIYF
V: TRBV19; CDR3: CASSNDRDTEAFF
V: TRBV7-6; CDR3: CASSPGQGGVYEQYF
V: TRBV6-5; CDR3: CASTMDREGYTF
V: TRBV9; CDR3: CASSKVGTGKGTEQFF
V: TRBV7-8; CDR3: CASSLGRTSGVETQYF
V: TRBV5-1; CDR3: CASSIGGYEQYF
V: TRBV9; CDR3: CASSVGGGSIGGQFF
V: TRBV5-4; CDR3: CASSLNGRALETQYF
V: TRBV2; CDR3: CASRETKSAGYTF
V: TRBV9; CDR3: CASSVAGGETQYF
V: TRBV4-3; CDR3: CASSQGQGIDGYTF
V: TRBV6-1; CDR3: CASSRLASTGELFF
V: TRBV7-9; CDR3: CASSPRTGLSYEQYF
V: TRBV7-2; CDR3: CASSLDRGFGQPQHF
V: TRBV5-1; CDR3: CASNRRAGLEETQYF
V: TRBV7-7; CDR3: CASSLGYQETQYF
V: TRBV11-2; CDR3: CASSRQVTGELFF
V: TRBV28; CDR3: CASSLPTSGTKQYF
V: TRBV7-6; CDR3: CASSQGQVVTTQYF
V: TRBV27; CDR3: CASSSITGVFLGGQPQHF
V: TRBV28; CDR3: CASRSGGLGNTEAFF
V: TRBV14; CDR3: CASSQGRSYGYTF
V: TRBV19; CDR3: CASSTRLAGPYNEQFF
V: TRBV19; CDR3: CASSTGELAKNSQYF
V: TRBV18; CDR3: CASSPLEDTPSTDTQYF
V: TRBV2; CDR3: CASKRRLVLSSYNEQFF
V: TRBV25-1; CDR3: CASSERVAGGFEQFF